These 25 T cell receptor beta chains were all obtained from the same sample, sequenced in a study of blood T cell repertoires in COVID-19. Measured with immunoSEQ multiplex PCR; TCRdb has only the in-frame clones, and not every one. The repertoire has roughly 190,000 clones, 85% to 90% of them found once; the top ten carry 20% to 25%. The specimen sequenced was PBMCs or T cells enriched from blood (not recorded which). These receptors originate from a woman aged 40 to 49 in a cohort exposed to, infected with or recovered from COVID-19 (not recorded which).

The V gene is TRBV29-1, the J gene TRBJ1-2, with 7 bases aligning to TRBD1. The V segment lost 7 bases and the J segment 4 bases; nucleotides outside the gene matches: 9. The germline gives CDR1 SQVTM, CDR2 ANQGSEA. This CDR3 comprises 13 residues. DNA of the CDR3: TGCAGCGCCGAGGACAGGAAGACCTATGGCTACACCTTC. The encoded protein is CSAEDRKTYGYTF.

The V call is TRBV4-3, the J call TRBJ1-2; possible D gene TRBD1, 6 bases. Trimming pared 1 base from V and 3 bases from J, leaving 12 bases between. This CDR3 has 15 residues. CDR1 and CDR2 (germline): LGHNA, YSLEER. Here the CDR3 reads CASSQGGGPYYGYTF. CDR3 coding DNA: TGCGCCAGCAGCCAAGGCGGGGGGCCCTACTATGGCTACACCTTC.

The V gene is TRBV27, the J gene TRBJ2-2, with D hard to call. Germline V lookup: CDR1 MNHEY, CDR2 SMNVEV (reference sequence). Trimming left V 6 bases short and J 4 bases short, with 15 bases between. The CDR3 extends over 15 amino acids. The CDR3 loop reads CASSPPTLGTGELFF. The CDR3 bases are TGTGCCAGCAGCCCCCCGACTCTTGGCACCGGGGAGCTGTTTTTT.

The chain combines TRBV7-6 with TRBJ1-5; 10 bases are shared with TRBD1. The trim removed 6 bases at V and 4 bases at J, leaving 6 bases unmatched. The CDR3 sequence is 15 residues long. Germline V CDR1 and CDR2: SGHVS, FNYEAQ. The CDR3 here is CASSPDRGANQPQHF. CDR3 in DNA: TGTGCCAGCAGTCCGGACAGGGGGGCAAATCAGCCCCAGCATTTT.

V usage is TRBV5-4 and J usage is TRBJ1-1; a possible D gene is TRBD1 (6 bases). CDR1 is SGHNT and CDR2 is YYREEE in the germline V gene (reference sequence). V was clipped by 0 bases and J by 5 bases, with 11 bases between them. The CDR3 runs to 14 residues. The CDR3 DNA is TGTGCCAGCAGCTTGGCCGCCAGGGGTACTGAAGCTTTCTTT. Amino acid sequence: CASSLAARGTEAFF.

The chain links TRBV6-5 to TRBJ1-1; a weak D match, TRBD1 (6 bases). The germline V and J ends were trimmed by 10 bases and 0 bases, with 12 bases remaining between them. CDR1 is MNHEY, CDR2 SVGAGI, per germline. CDR3 length: 13 amino acids. DNA of the CDR3: TGTGCCATCAGGGGAGGGTTGAACACTGAAGCTTTCTTT. This gives the protein CAIRGGLNTEAFF.

The chain recombines TRBV28 with TRBJ1-6; D unresolved. Germline-derived CDR1 and CDR2 are MDHEN and SYDVKM. The CDR3 has 17 residues. V was pared by 2 bases and J by 1 base, with 12 bases between. The CDR3 DNA reads TGTGCCAGCAGTTTAGGCCGACGGGTTTCCTATAATTCACCCCTCCACTTT. It codes for CASSLGRRVSYNSPLHF.

This chain connects TRBV28 to TRBJ1-2; D ambiguous. V was shortened by 1 base and J by 0 bases, with 3 bases between the two germline ends. Germline V gene lookup returns CDR1 MDHEN and CDR2 SYDVKM. The CDR3 has 13 residues. The CDR3 spells CASSLSTNYGYTF. The CDR3, as DNA: TGTGCCAGCAGTTTATCCACTAACTATGGCTACACCTTC.

This clone is a singleton in its sample. This chain connects TRBV19 to TRBJ2-1; 8 positions agree with TRBD1. The CDR3 is 13 amino acids. From germline, CDR1 is LNHDA and CDR2 SQIVND (reference sequence). This CDR3 reads CASCVSGGREQFF. The CDR3 DNA sequence: TGTGCGAGTTGTGTGTCAGGGGGCCGTGAGCAGTTCTTC.

V is TRBV5-5 and J is TRBJ1-5; D possibly corresponds to TRBD1 (6 bases). Looked up from germline, CDR1 is SGHKS and CDR2 is YYEKEE (reference sequence). This CDR3 comprises 16 residues. V was trimmed by 0 bases and J by 2 bases, leaving 12 bases between them. CDR3 nucleotide sequence: TGTGCCAGCAGCTTGGGGCCAGGGGCAGGCAATCAGCCCCAGCATTTT. Translated: CASSLGPGAGNQPQHF. The whole variable domain, remainder taken from reference TRBV5-5 and TRBJ1-5, is DAGVTQSPTHLIKTRGQQVTLRCSPISGHKSVSWYQQVLGQGPQFIFQYYEKEERGRGNFPDRFSARQFPNYSSELNVNALLLGDSALYLCASSLGPGAGNQPQHFGDGTRLSIL.

This chain connects TRBV7-2 to TRBJ2-7, with TRBD1 identical over 7 bases. This CDR3 is 16 amino acids long. The V gene end was trimmed by 5 bases and the J gene end by 5 bases; junction bases not matched to a gene: 15. Germline CDR1 is SGHTA and CDR2 is FQGNSA. CDR3 region: CASSAIYSRGIDEQYF. The CDR3 bases are TGTGCCAGCAGCGCGATTTATTCCAGGGGGATCGACGAGCAGTACTTC.

V usage is TRBV7-9 and J usage is TRBJ2-1; D uncertain. CDR1 is SEHNR and CDR2 is FQNEAQ in the germline V gene (reference sequence). The length of the CDR3 is 15 residues. V dropped 5 bases and J dropped 4 bases, with 15 bases sitting between them. CDR3 protein: CASSPPTGNYNEQFF. Here the CDR3 DNA reads TGTGCCAGCAGCCCTCCGACTGGAAATTACAATGAGCAGTTCTTC.

The rearrangement uses TRBV7-6 and TRBJ2-1, with 8 bases that match TRBD2. CDR3 length: 14 residues. J lost 5 bases, V lost 5 bases, and 5 bases had no gene match. From germline, CDR1 is SGHVS and CDR2 FNYEAQ. The CDR3 bases are TGTGCCAGCAGCCCCGAAGCGGGGGACAATGAGCAGTTCTTC. Translated, it gives CASSPEAGDNEQFF. Full variable domain (rest looked up from reference TRBV7-6 and TRBJ2-1): GAGVSQSPRYKVTKRGQDVALRCDPISGHVSLYWYRQALGQGPEFLTYFNYEAQQDKSGLPNDRFSAERPEGSISTLTIQRTEQRDSAMYRCASSPEAGDNEQFFGPGTRLTVL.

The chain employs TRBV5-1 and TRBJ2-7; 8 bases match TRBD1. Germline trimming cut 4 bases from V and 6 bases from J; bases unmatched to any gene: 6. CDR1 and CDR2 from the germline V gene are SGHRS and YFSETQ. CDR3 length: 13 amino acids. This CDR3 reads CASSQTGGLEQYF. The CDR3 nucleotides are TGCGCCAGCAGCCAAACAGGGGGGCTCGAGCAGTACTTC.

For the CDR3, the DNA is TGCAGCGTCCTCAGAGGGGGCGAGCAGTTCTTC. Protein sequence: CSVLRGGEQFF. This rearrangement joins TRBV29-1 to TRBJ2-1, with 7 positions matching TRBD1. The junction had 6 bases not matched to a gene; V was cut back by 6 bases and J by 10 bases. The germline CDR1 and CDR2 sequences are SQVTM and ANQGSEA. This CDR3 is built from 11 residues.

The rearrangement uses TRBV10-3 and TRBJ2-4, with D perhaps matching TRBD2 (6 bases). Germline lookup yields CDR1 ENHRY and CDR2 SYGVKD. The V end lost 4 bases, the J end lost 2 bases, and 12 bases lay between the germline ends. CDR3 length: 15 residues. The CDR3 is CAISAGTDTKNIQYF. For the CDR3, the DNA is TGTGCCATCAGTGCCGGGACTGACACCAAAAACATTCAGTACTTC.

The genes are TRBV21-1 and TRBJ1-2; TRBD1, as called in the table, went unchecked against the DNA. TRBV21-1 is flagged as a pseudogene. This CDR3 is built from 15 residues. CDR3 DNA sequence: TGTGCCAGCAGCAAAGGGCAGGGGTCTAACTATGGCTACACCTTC. Translating it yields CASSKGQGSNYGYTF.

This chain uses TRBV5-1 with TRBJ1-2; the D gene is possibly TRBD1 (5 bases). CDR1 SGHRS and CDR2 YFSETQ come from the germline V gene. V lost 0 bases and J 4 bases, leaving 10 bases between the germline ends. CDR3 length equals 14 residues. CDR3: CASSLEQGGYGYTF. The DNA for the CDR3 is TGCGCCAGCAGCTTGGAGCAGGGCGGCTATGGCTACACCTTC.

V and J are TRBV4-1 and TRBJ1-1; tentative D call: TRBD1 (6 bases). Germline lookup yields CDR1 MGHRA and CDR2 YSYEKL. The CDR3 has 15 residues. Trimming shortened V by 0 bases and J by 6 bases, and 14 bases separated the two germline ends. CDR3 in amino acids: CASSQEGRGRAEAFF. CDR3 DNA: TGCGCCAGCAGCCAAGAAGGGAGGGGGAGGGCTGAAGCTTTCTTT.

About this clone itself: The sample carries other DNA sequences with the same CDR3. The J gene is TRBJ1-1, the V gene TRBV27; D not resolved. Germline loops: CDR1 MNHEY, CDR2 SMNVEV (reference sequence). This CDR3 comprises 13 residues. V was cut by 1 base and J by 0 bases, with 3 bases left in between. The CDR3 DNA sequence: TGTGCCAGCAGTTTATGGCTGAACACTGAAGCTTTCTTT. Translation gives CASSLWLNTEAFF.

This chain connects TRBV5-1 to TRBJ2-7; 12 bases align to TRBD2. The CDR3 totals 16 residues. Unmatched junction bases numbered 8, after V lost 3 bases and J lost 4 bases. CDR1 SGHRS and CDR2 YFSETQ come from the germline V gene. CDR3 in amino acids: CASSWPSSGGAYEQYF. The CDR3 coding sequence is TGCGCCAGCAGCTGGCCTTCTAGCGGGGGGGCGTACGAGCAGTACTTC. Looking up the rest from reference TRBV5-1 and TRBJ2-7 gives the full variable domain: KAGVTQTPRYLIKTRGQQVTLSCSPISGHRSVSWYQQTPGQGLQFLFEYFSETQRNKGNFPGRFSGRQFSNSRSEMNVSTLELGDSALYLCASSWPSSGGAYEQYFGPGTRLTVT.

This rearrangement joins TRBV4-1 to TRBJ1-1; no definite D call. The V end lost 1 base, the J end lost 0 bases, and 3 bases lay between the germline ends. The CDR3 consists of 13 residues. Looked up from germline, CDR1 is MGHRA and CDR2 is YSYEKL. CDR3 residues: CASSQVLNTEAFF. In DNA form, the CDR3 reads TGCGCCAGCAGCCAAGTCTTGAACACTGAAGCTTTCTTT.

This chain connects TRBV5-1 to TRBJ2-1; D call uncertain. Per the germline V gene, CDR1 is SGHRS and CDR2 is YFSETQ. The CDR3 extends over 13 amino acids. V gave up 0 bases and J gave up 3 bases, with 4 bases separating them. CDR3: CASSLVSYNEQFF. The DNA for the CDR3 is TGCGCCAGCAGCTTGGTTAGCTACAATGAGCAGTTCTTC.

The chain joins TRBV19 to TRBJ1-5; 8 nucleotides line up with TRBD1. The CDR3 is 16 residues long. The junction had 12 bases not matched to a gene; V was cut back by 5 bases and J by 6 bases. Germline-derived CDR1 and CDR2 are LNHDA and SQIVND (reference sequence). The CDR3 DNA sequence: TGTGCCAGTAGTTCGGACAGGGAAGATCGTACTCAGCCCCAGCATTTT. This sequence encodes CASSSDREDRTQPQHF.

This chain uses TRBV11-2 with TRBJ1-3; the match to TRBD1 covers 7 bases. Germline assignment: CDR1 SGHAT and CDR2 FQNNGV. The CDR3 extends over 15 amino acids. J lost 3 bases, V lost 8 bases, and 10 bases had no gene match. The CDR3 region is CASAHGGGFGNTIYF. The CDR3 nucleotides are TGTGCCAGCGCCCATGGAGGGGGCTTTGGAAACACCATATATTTT.